This T cell receptor beta chain came from a study of blood T cell repertoires in COVID-19. Study context: Acute and convalescent COVID-19 specimens originated in the United States, Italy and Spain. Nucleic acid was either cDNA or gDNA, and it came from T cells, B-cell-depleted T cells, or PBMCs.

Using immunoSEQ multiplex PCR, the repertoire was profiled, and TCRdb retains in-frame clones only, with some absent. The table includes 50,000 to 75,000 clones, about 75% detected once. The table lists this clone with a few counts. Sequencing used peripheral blood. This TCR came from a woman of 80 years or more with acute or convalescent COVID-19.

The DNA of the CDR3 is TGCGCCAGCAGCCCTATGGGCGCAGGTACCGAGCTGTTTTTT. It yields the protein CASSPMGAGTELFF. The genes are TRBV5-1 and TRBJ2-2; D is ambiguous. Trimming removed 4 bases from V and 11 bases from J, with 18 bases in between. The CDR3 sequence is 14 residues long. Germline V gene data show CDR1 as SGHRS and CDR2 as YFSETQ.